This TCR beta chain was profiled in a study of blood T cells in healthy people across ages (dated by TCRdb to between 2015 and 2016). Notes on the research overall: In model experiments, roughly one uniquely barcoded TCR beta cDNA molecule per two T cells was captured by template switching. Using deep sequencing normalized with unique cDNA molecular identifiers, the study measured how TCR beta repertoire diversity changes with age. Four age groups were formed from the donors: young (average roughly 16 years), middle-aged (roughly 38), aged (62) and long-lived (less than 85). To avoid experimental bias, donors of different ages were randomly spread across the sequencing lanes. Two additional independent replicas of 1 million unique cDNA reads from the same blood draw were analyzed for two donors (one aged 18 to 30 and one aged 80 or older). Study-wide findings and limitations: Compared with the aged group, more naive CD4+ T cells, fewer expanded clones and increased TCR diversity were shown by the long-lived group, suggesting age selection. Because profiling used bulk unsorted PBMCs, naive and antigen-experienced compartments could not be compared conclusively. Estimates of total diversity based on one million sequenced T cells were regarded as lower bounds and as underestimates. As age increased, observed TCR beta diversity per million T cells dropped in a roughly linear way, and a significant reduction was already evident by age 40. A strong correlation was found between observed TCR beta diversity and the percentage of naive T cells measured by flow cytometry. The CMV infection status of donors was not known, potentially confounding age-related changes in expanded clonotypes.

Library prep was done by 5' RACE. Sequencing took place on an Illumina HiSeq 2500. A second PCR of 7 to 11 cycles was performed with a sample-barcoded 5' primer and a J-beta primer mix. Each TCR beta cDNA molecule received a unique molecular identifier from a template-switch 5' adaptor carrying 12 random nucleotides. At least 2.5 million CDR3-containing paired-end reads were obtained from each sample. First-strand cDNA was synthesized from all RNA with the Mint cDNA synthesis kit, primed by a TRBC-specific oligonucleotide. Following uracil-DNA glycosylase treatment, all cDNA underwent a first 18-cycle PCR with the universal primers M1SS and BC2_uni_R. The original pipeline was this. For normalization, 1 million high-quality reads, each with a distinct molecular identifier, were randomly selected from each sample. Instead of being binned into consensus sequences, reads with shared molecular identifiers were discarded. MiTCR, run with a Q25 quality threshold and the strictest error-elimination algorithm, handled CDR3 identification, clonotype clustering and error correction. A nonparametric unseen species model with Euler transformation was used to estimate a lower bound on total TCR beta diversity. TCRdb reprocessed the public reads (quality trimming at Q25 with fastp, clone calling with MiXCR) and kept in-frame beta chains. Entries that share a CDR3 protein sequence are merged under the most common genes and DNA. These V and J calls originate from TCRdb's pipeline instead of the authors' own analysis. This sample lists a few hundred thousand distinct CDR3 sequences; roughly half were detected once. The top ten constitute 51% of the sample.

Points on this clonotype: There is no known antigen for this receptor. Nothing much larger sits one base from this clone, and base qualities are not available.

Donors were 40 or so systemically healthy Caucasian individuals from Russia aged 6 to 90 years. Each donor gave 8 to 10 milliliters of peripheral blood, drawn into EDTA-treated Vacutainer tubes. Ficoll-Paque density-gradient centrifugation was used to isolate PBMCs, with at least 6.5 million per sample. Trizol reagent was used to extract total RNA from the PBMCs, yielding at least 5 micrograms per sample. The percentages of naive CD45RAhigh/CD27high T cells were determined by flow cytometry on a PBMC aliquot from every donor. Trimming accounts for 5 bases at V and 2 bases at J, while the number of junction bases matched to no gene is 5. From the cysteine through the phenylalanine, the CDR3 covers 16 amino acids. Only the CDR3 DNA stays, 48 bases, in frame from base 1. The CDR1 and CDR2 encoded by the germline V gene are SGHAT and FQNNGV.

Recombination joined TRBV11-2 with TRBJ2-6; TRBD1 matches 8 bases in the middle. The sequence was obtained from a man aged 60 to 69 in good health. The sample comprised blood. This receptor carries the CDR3 CASSLGQDPGANVLTF. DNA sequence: TGTGCCAGCAGCCTGGGACAGGATCCTGGGGCCAACGTCCTGACTTTC.